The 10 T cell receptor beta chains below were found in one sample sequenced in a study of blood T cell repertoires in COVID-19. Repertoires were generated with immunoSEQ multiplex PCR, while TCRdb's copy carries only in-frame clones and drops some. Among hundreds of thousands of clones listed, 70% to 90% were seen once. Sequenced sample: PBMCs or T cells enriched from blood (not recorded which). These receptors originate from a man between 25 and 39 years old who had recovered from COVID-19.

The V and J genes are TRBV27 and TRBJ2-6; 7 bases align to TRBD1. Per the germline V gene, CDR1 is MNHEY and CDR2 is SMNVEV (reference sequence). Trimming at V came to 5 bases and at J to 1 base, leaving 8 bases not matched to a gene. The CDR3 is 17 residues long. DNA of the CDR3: TGTGCCAGCAGTGCCTCGGGACAGACTTCTGGGGCCAACGTCCTGACTTTC. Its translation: CASSASGQTSGANVLTF.

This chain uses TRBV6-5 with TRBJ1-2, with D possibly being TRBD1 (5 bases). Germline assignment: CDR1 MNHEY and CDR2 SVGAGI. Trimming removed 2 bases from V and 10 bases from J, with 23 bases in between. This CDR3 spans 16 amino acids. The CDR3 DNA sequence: TGTGCCAGCAGTTACCCGGTCGTGGCAGCTTCAGGGCCCTACACCTTC. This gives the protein CASSYPVVAASGPYTF.

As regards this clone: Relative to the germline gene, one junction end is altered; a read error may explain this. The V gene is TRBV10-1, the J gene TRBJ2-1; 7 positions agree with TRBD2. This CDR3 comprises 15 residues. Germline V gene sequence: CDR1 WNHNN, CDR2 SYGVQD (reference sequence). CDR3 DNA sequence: TGCGCCAGCAGTGAGCTGGCGGGGGAATACAGTGAGCAGTTCTTC. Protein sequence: CASSELAGEYSEQFF.

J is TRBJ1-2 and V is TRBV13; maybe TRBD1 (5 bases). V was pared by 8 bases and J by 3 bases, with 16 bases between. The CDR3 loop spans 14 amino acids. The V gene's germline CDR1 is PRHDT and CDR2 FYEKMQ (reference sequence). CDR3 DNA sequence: TGTGCCAGCTCGAGGGAGGGGTGGGACTATGGCTACACCTTC. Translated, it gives CASSREGWDYGYTF.

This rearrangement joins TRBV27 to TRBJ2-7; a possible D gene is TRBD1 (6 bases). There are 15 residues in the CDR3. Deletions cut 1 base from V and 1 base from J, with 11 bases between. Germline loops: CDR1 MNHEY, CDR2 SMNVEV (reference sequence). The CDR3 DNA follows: TGTGCCAGCAGTTTATTCCGGGACACTTCCTACGAGCAGTACTTC. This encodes CASSLFRDTSYEQYF.

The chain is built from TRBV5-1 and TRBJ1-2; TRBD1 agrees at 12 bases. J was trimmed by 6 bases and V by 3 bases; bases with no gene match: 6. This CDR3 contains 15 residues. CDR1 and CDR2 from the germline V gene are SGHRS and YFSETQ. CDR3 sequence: CASSSGTGGRDGYTF. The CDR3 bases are TGCGCCAGCAGCTCCGGGACAGGGGGCCGCGATGGCTACACCTTC.

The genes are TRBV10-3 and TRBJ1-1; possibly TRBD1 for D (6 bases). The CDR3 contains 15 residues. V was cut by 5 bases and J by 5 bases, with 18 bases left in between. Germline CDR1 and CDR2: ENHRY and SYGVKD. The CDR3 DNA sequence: TGTGCCATCAGTAAGTTCCAAGGGGGTGGGACTGAAGCTTTCTTT. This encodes CAISKFQGGGTEAFF.

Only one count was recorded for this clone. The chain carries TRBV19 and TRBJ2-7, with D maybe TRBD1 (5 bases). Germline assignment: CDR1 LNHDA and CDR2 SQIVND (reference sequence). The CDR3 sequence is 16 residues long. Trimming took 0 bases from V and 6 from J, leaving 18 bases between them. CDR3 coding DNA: TGTGCCAGTAGTATAGAAGGGATTGTCAGGGCTGGCGAGCAGTACTTC. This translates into CASSIEGIVRAGEQYF.

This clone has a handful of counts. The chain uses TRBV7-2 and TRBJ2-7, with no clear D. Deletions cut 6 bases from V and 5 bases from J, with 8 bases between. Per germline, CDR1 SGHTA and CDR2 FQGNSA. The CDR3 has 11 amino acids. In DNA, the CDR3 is TGTGCCAGCAGTCCCCTTCACGAGCAGTACTTC. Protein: CASSPLHEQYF.

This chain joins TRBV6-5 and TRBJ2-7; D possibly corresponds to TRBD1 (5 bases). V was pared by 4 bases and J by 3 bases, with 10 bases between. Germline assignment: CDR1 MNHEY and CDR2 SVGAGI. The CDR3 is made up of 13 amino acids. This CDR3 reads CASSSGPRYEQYF. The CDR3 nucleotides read TGTGCCAGCAGTTCAGGGCCCCGCTACGAGCAGTACTTC.